One and the same sample provided the 30 T cell receptor beta chains below, sequenced in a study of regulatory T cells in long-lasting Graves disease. The time point is: persistent/refractory GD, antithyroid drugs over 5 years with positive TRAb. The authors made the TCR library using RNA they extracted from PBMCs. HTBI primers from iRepertoire and Arm-PCR of CDR3 regions yielded the TCR beta libraries. In TCRdb, the multiplex PCR reads were re-called with MiXCR into one record per CDR3 protein. The table shows a few hundred thousand distinct CDR3 sequences, with about 20% occurring only once. The material was peripheral blood mononuclear cells (PBMCs), obtained when the disease was refractory, from a patient treated with antithyroid drugs. The receptors derive from a female donor with Graves disease.

This clonotype was counted many times. The gene calls are TRBV5-1 and TRBJ2-7; D is uncertain. Germline lookup yields CDR1 SGHRS and CDR2 YFSETQ. Trimming stripped 4 bases from V and 5 bases from J, with 16 bases between. The CDR3 is 14 amino acids. CDR3 loop: CASSGTDLFDEQYF. The CDR3 nucleotides read TGCGCCAGCAGCGGAACCGACCTATTCGACGAGCAGTACTTC.

In its sample, this clonotype was seen many times. The V call is TRBV6-1, the J call TRBJ1-2; a weak D match, TRBD1 (5 bases). Trimming stripped 6 bases from V and 2 bases from J, with 10 bases between. Germline values: CDR1 MNHNS, CDR2 SASEGT. The CDR3 contains 13 residues. CDR3 loop: CASRGDGNYGYTF. The CDR3 DNA reads TGTGCCAGCAGAGGGGACGGAAACTATGGCTACACCTTC.

The table lists this clonotype with many counts. The chain links TRBV6-2 or TRBV6-3 to TRBJ2-5, with no clear D. CDR3 size: 13 residues. Germline V gene data show CDR1 as MNHEY and CDR2 as SVGEGT. The germline V and J ends were trimmed by 5 bases and 3 bases, with 10 bases remaining between them. Here the CDR3 reads CASSTAGKETQYF. CDR3 coding DNA: TGTGCCAGCAGTACCGCAGGAAAAGAGACCCAGTACTTC.

This clonotype was found many times. The rearrangement joins TRBV11-2 to TRBJ1-3; no clear D gene. The CDR3 covers 11 residues. V lost 1 base, J lost 9 bases, and 4 bases lay in between. Germline CDR1 reads SGHAT; CDR2 reads FQNNGV. The CDR3 sequence is CASSLGGTIYF. The CDR3 DNA follows: TGTGCCAGCAGCTTAGGCGGCACCATATATTTT.

This clonotype was recorded a few times. This chain joins TRBV28 and TRBJ2-7; perhaps TRBD1 as D (5 bases). The germline V and J ends were trimmed by 6 bases and 3 bases, with 15 bases remaining between them. Germline V CDR1 and CDR2: MDHEN, SYDVKM. This CDR3 spans 14 amino acids. The CDR3 loop is CASRAQGSSYEQYF. CDR3 nucleotides: TGTGCCAGCAGGGCCCAGGGTTCTAGCTACGAGCAGTACTTC.

The V call is TRBV7-2, the J call TRBJ2-1; weak D call: TRBD2 (6 bases). The CDR3 is 14 amino acids. Germline CDR1 is SGHTA and CDR2 is FQGNSA. V shed 5 bases and J shed 6 bases, with 14 bases lying between them. The CDR3 loop reads CASSPTSLVNEQFF. For the CDR3, the DNA is TGTGCCAGCAGCCCAACTAGCCTGGTCAATGAGCAGTTCTTC.

The J gene is TRBJ1-4, the V gene TRBV28; D gene ambiguous. Trimming removed 6 bases from V and 4 bases from J, with 12 bases in between. The CDR3 covers 14 residues. The germline V gene has CDR1 MDHEN and CDR2 SYDVKM. CDR3 region: CASSPDSVNEKLFF. CDR3 coding DNA: TGTGCCAGCAGCCCGGACTCGGTTAATGAAAAACTGTTTTTT.

In its sample, this clonotype was seen a few times. The chain links TRBV5-1 to TRBJ1-4, with D maybe TRBD1 (5 bases). V was cut by 4 bases and J by 3 bases, with 25 bases left in between. Germline V lookup: CDR1 SGHRS, CDR2 YFSETQ. This CDR3 region has 19 residues. The CDR3 spells CASSATGTHGGSANEKLFF. The CDR3 region has the DNA TGCGCCAGCAGCGCCACCGGGACTCACGGCGGTAGCGCTAATGAAAAACTGTTTTTT.

This clonotype was counted only a few times. The J gene is TRBJ1-2, the V gene TRBV5-1; D is possibly TRBD1 (5 bases). The ends were cut back, 0 bases at V and 2 bases at J, with 14 bases in the middle. CDR1 is SGHRS and CDR2 is YFSETQ in the germline V gene. This CDR3 is 16 amino acids long. CDR3 DNA sequence: TGCGCCAGCAGCTTGGGCAGGGACCGCTCCAACTATGGCTACACCTTC. This codes for CASSLGRDRSNYGYTF.

This clonotype occurred a few times. V is TRBV5-1 and J is TRBJ2-5; 9 bases map to TRBD2. Losses at the gene ends were 3 bases for V and 5 bases for J; bases not matched to a gene: 14. CDR3 length equals 17 residues. Germline CDR1 is SGHRS and CDR2 is YFSETQ. The CDR3 region has the DNA TGCGCCAGCAGCTGGGCCTTGAGTAGCGGGAGATCTGAGACCCAGTACTTC. This encodes CASSWALSSGRSETQYF.

The gene calls are TRBV18 and TRBJ2-7; possibly TRBD1 for D (5 bases). The CDR3 contains 15 residues. Germline CDR1 and CDR2: KGHSH and LQKENI. Between the trimmed V and J ends, which lost 3 bases and 3 bases, there was a span of 15 bases. The CDR3 region has the DNA TGTGCCAGCTCACCCGAAAGAGGACACTTCTACGAGCAGTACTTC. It translates to CASSPERGHFYEQYF.

The gene calls are TRBV19 and TRBJ1-1; the D is unclear. Per the germline V gene, CDR1 is LNHDA and CDR2 is SQIVND (reference sequence). CDR3 length: 14 amino acids. V was clipped by 1 base and J by 2 bases, with 8 bases between them. The chain's CDR3 is CASSIVAGNTEAFF. CDR3 DNA sequence: TGTGCCAGTAGTATAGTGGCAGGCAACACTGAAGCTTTCTTT.

The table lists this clonotype with a few counts. J is TRBJ2-7 and V is TRBV2; TRBD2 might be the D (6 bases). Trimming pared 8 bases from V and 2 bases from J, leaving 19 bases between. CDR3 length equals 15 residues. Germline loops: CDR1 SNHLY, CDR2 FYNNEI. For the CDR3, the DNA is TGTGCCAGCGAAGCCCGGGACTCAATGACCTACGAGCAGTACTTC. It is translated as CASEARDSMTYEQYF. The full variable domain, rest sourced from reference TRBV2 and TRBJ2-7, is EPEVTQTPSHQVTQMGQEVILRCVPISNHLYFYWYRQILGQKVEFLVSFYNNEISEKSEIFDDQFSVERPDGSNFTLKIRSTKLEDSAMYFCASEARDSMTYEQYFGPGTRLTVT.

This clonotype was counted between two and nine times. The rearrangement uses TRBV15 and TRBJ2-2; D is ambiguous. The CDR3 consists of 12 residues. The germline V and J ends were trimmed by 5 bases and 7 bases, with 8 bases remaining between them. Germline CDR1 is LNHNV and CDR2 is YYDKDF (reference sequence). The CDR3 nucleotides are TGTGCCACCAGCCCTGGGGACGGGGAGCTGTTTTTT. As protein: CATSPGDGELFF.

This clonotype was counted only a few times. The chain has TRBV20-1 and TRBJ1-6; D might be TRBD1 (5 bases). The CDR3 is made up of 16 amino acids. V dropped 1 base and J dropped 3 bases, with 13 bases sitting between them. Germline CDR1 and CDR2: DFQATT and SNEGSKA (reference sequence). DNA for the CDR3: TGCAGTGCTAGAGGAAAGGGGAACCTCTATAATTCACCCCTCCACTTT. The encoded protein is CSARGKGNLYNSPLHF.

This clonotype was seen once. The chain uses TRBV5-1 and TRBJ2-2, with D possibly TRBD1 on 5 matching bases. Germline assignment: CDR1 SGHRS and CDR2 YFSETQ. Trimming removed 0 bases at V and 4 bases at J, with 10 bases between. The CDR3 contains 15 residues. DNA of the CDR3: TGCGCCAGCAGCTTGGGGTCAGGGTTCACCGGGGAGCTGTTTTTT. Translated: CASSLGSGFTGELFF.

The J gene is TRBJ1-1, the V gene TRBV7-8, with 9 bases that match TRBD1. The CDR3 runs 15 residues. The J segment lost 2 bases and the V segment lost 4 bases, leaving 5 bases of the junction unmatched. Germline V gene data show CDR1 as SGHVS and CDR2 as FQNEAQ. The CDR3 region is CASSSHRGPNTEAFF. The DNA of the CDR3 is TGTGCCAGCAGCTCACACAGGGGGCCAAACACTGAAGCTTTCTTT.

This clonotype occurred a few times. This chain connects TRBV27 to TRBJ2-5; TRBD1 matches at 12 bases. J gave up 1 base and V 5 bases, and 2 bases lay outside the gene matches. The CDR3 extends over 15 amino acids. The germline V gene encodes CDR1 MNHEY and CDR2 SMNVEV (reference sequence). The CDR3 nucleotides read TGTGCCAGCAGTCGGGACAGGGGGCCCCAAGAGACCCAGTACTTC. It specifies CASSRDRGPQETQYF.

The gene calls are TRBV20-1 and TRBJ2-1; D call uncertain. CDR1 is DFQATT, CDR2 SNEGSKA, per germline (reference sequence). The CDR3 consists of 17 residues. V was shortened by 6 bases and J by 0 bases, with 21 bases between the two germline ends. CDR3 nucleotide sequence: TGCAGTGCCCTGAAGGGCCTACGGCCCAGCTCCTACAATGAGCAGTTCTTC. This encodes CSALKGLRPSSYNEQFF.

In its sample, this clonotype was seen a few times. The genes are TRBV11-1 and TRBJ2-4; 7 bases match TRBD2. CDR3 length: 13 residues. Germline V gene lookup returns CDR1 SGHAT and CDR2 FQDESV (reference sequence). After removal of 8 bases from V and 4 bases from J, the junction contained 5 bases not matched to a gene. For the CDR3, the DNA is TGTGCCAGCGAGGAGCGGGATAAAAACATTCAGTACTTC. It codes for CASEERDKNIQYF.

Many counts were recorded for this clonotype. The genes are TRBV2 and TRBJ1-1; possibly TRBD1 for D (6 bases). Germline CDR1 SNHLY, CDR2 FYNNEI. This CDR3 is built from 13 residues. V was shortened by 5 bases and J by 3 bases, with 10 bases between the two germline ends. In DNA form, the CDR3 reads TGTGCCAGCAGTCAACAGGGCCACACTGAAGCTTTCTTT. It translates to CASSQQGHTEAFF.

Only a few counts were recorded for this clonotype. The rearrangement joins TRBV6-5 to TRBJ2-7; D assignment may be TRBD1 or TRBD2 (6 bases each). The CDR3 extends over 16 amino acids. CDR1 is MNHEY and CDR2 is SVGAGI in the germline V gene. Trimming shortened V by 2 bases and J by 3 bases, and 17 bases separated the two germline ends. The CDR3 loop reads CASSYRDVGGVYEQYF. CDR3 sequence (DNA): TGTGCCAGCAGTTACCGTGATGTGGGGGGCGTCTACGAGCAGTACTTC.

This clonotype appeared a single time. A read error may explain this, as a much larger clone is one base away. The rearrangement links TRBV5-1 to TRBJ1-4, with D maybe TRBD1 (6 bases). The CDR3 loop spans 14 amino acids. Germline lookup yields CDR1 SGHRS and CDR2 YFSETQ. The germline V and J ends were trimmed by 2 bases and 7 bases, with 12 bases remaining between them. The CDR3 is CASSFRGGGEKLFF. The DNA for the CDR3 is TGCGCCAGCAGCTTCAGGGGTGGGGGTGAAAAACTGTTTTTT.

This clonotype came up many times. The chain uses TRBV6-1 and TRBJ1-2; D is unclear. The CDR3 sequence is 12 residues long. Germline CDR1 and CDR2: MNHNS and SASEGT. Trimming took 6 bases from V and 0 from J, leaving 5 bases between them. CDR3 amino acids: CASSGTNYGYTF. In DNA, the CDR3 is TGTGCCAGCAGCGGGACTAACTATGGCTACACCTTC.

As regards this clonotype: A single base is all that separates this from a far larger clone, so a read error is likely. This sequence joins TRBV28 and TRBJ1-1; D is undetermined. This CDR3 is built from 11 residues. CDR1 is MDHEN and CDR2 is SYDVKM in the germline V gene. The CDR3 DNA reads as TGTGCCAGCAGTGAGAACACTGGAGCTTTCTTT. Amino acid sequence: CASSENTGAFF.

This clonotype has a count of ten or more. The chain has TRBV15 and TRBJ2-5; D is ambiguous. Between the trimmed V and J ends, which lost 3 bases and 4 bases, there was a span of 15 bases. The V gene's germline CDR1 is LNHNV and CDR2 YYDKDF (reference sequence). CDR3 length: 15 amino acids. CDR3: CATSRAKWAVETQYF. The CDR3 coding sequence is TGTGCCACCAGCAGGGCGAAATGGGCTGTAGAGACCCAGTACTTC.

This clonotype was seen ten or more times. This sequence joins TRBV12-3 or TRBV12-4 and TRBJ2-7; D is unclear. CDR3 length: 16 residues. V gave up 6 bases and J gave up 0 bases, with 18 bases separating them. Here the CDR3 DNA reads TGTGCCAGCAGGAACCAGACTGCCAAGAGCTCCTACGAGCAGTACTTC. As protein: CASRNQTAKSSYEQYF.

This clonotype showed up just a few times. This chain connects TRBV6-2 or TRBV6-3 to TRBJ2-7; tentative D call: TRBD2 (5 bases). V shed 2 bases and J shed 3 bases, with 14 bases lying between them. In germline, CDR1 is MNHEY, CDR2 SVGEGT. The CDR3 runs to 15 residues. CDR3 nucleotide sequence: TGTGCCAGCAGTTACCTCCCGGACTCGAACTACGAGCAGTACTTC. Translating it yields CASSYLPDSNYEQYF.

This clonotype was counted at least ten times. The rearrangement joins TRBV6-5 to TRBJ2-4; D is unresolved. Germline V gene data show CDR1 as MNHEY and CDR2 as SVGAGI. V lost 3 bases and J lost 4, with 22 bases in between. The CDR3 extends over 18 amino acids. The CDR3 DNA sequence: TGTGCCAGCAGTTATAGGTCCGGTACTGGGTTAGGGAAAAACATTCAGTACTTC. This sequence encodes CASSYRSGTGLGKNIQYF.

This chain connects TRBV6-2 or TRBV6-3 to TRBJ2-2, with a weak D call TRBD2 (6 bases). The germline V and J ends were trimmed by 5 bases and 0 bases, with 16 bases remaining between them. This CDR3 region has 17 residues. Per the germline V gene, CDR1 is MNHEY and CDR2 is SVGEGT. DNA for the CDR3: TGTGCCAGCAGTGAACTCTACTCGGGAGCGAACACCGGGGAGCTGTTTTTT. This translates into CASSELYSGANTGELFF.